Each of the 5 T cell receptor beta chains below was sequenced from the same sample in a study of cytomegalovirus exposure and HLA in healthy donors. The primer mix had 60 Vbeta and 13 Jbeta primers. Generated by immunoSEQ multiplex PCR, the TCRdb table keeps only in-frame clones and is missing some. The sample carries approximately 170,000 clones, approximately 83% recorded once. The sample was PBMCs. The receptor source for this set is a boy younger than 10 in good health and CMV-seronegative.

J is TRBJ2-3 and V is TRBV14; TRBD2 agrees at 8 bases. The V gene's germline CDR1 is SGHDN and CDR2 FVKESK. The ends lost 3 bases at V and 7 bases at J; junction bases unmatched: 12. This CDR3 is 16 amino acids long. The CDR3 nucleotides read TGTGCCAGCAGCCACCTAAGGACGGGGGGGCAAAATACGCAGTATTTT. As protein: CASSHLRTGGQNTQYF.

The CDR3 coding sequence is TGTGCCAGCAGTTTACAGGACAGGGGCCCCAATGAGCAGTTCTTC. Translating gives CASSLQDRGPNEQFF. The chain is built from TRBV28 and TRBJ2-1; 9 bases are a match to TRBD1. CDR3 length: 15 amino acids. Germline CDR1 reads MDHEN; CDR2 reads SYDVKM. Losses at the gene ends were 2 bases for V and 6 bases for J; bases not matched to a gene: 5.

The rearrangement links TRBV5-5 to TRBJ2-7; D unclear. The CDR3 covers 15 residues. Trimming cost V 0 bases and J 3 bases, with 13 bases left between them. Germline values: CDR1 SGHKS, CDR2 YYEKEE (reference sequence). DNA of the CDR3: TGTGCCAGCAGCTTGGTTTTGGGCAGTTACTACGAGCAGTACTTC. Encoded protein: CASSLVLGSYYEQYF.

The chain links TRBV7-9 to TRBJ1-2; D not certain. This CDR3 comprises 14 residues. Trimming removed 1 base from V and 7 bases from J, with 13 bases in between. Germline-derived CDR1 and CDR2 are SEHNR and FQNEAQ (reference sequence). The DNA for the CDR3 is TGTGCCAGCAGCTTAGAGGAGGGAATACGTGGCTACACCTTC. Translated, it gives CASSLEEGIRGYTF.

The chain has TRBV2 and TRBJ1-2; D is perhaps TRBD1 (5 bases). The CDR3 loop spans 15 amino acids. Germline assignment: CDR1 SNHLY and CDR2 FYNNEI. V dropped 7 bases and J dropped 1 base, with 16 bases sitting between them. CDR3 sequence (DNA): TGTGCCAGCACCACGACAGACTCCTTTAACTATGGCTACACCTTC. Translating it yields CASTTTDSFNYGYTF.